These 29 T cell receptor beta chains were sequenced from one sample in a study of control samples from healthy donors and cancer patients. TCRdb's table, derived via immunoSEQ multiplex PCR, lists solely in-frame clones and lacks some. The profile shows around 55,000 clones, roughly 90% of them singletons. The source material was blood. Source of these receptors: a man between 45 and 60 years old in good health.

This clone has a handful of counts. The rearrangement uses TRBV27 and TRBJ1-2; D might be TRBD1 (6 bases). The CDR3 contains 16 residues. Trimming took 3 bases from V and 4 from J, leaving 18 bases between them. Per the germline V gene, CDR1 is MNHEY and CDR2 is SMNVEV (reference sequence). The CDR3 coding sequence is TGTGCCAGCAGTTTCAGAACAGGGTCTAGCATCTATGGCTACACCTTC. Its translation is CASSFRTGSSIYGYTF.

The chain couples TRBV19 to TRBJ1-1; D is perhaps TRBD1 (5 bases). The CDR3 is made up of 13 amino acids. CDR1 is LNHDA, CDR2 SQIVND, per germline (reference sequence). Trimming removed 8 bases from V and 1 base from J, with 11 bases in between. As DNA, the CDR3 is TGTGCCAGTGTCGACAGACCGAACACTGAAGCTTTCTTT. The encoded protein is CASVDRPNTEAFF.

The genes are TRBV16 and TRBJ2-7, with D possibly TRBD1 on 5 matching bases. Per the germline V gene, CDR1 is KGHSY and CDR2 is FQNENV. The CDR3 has 13 residues. The ends were cut back, 4 bases at V and 7 bases at J, with 14 bases in the middle. CDR3 DNA sequence: TGTGCCAGCAGCCGGGGCACGTTGGGAGAGCAGTACTTC. It encodes CASSRGTLGEQYF.

V and J are TRBV6-5 and TRBJ2-6; D gene ambiguous. Germline V lookup: CDR1 MNHEY, CDR2 SVGAGI. Trimming removed 0 bases at V and 0 bases at J, with 6 bases between. The CDR3 is 16 amino acids. In DNA, the CDR3 is TGTGCCAGCAGTTACTCGTTCTCCTCTGGGGCCAACGTCCTGACTTTC. Its protein is CASSYSFSSGANVLTF.

This chain links TRBV28 with TRBJ2-1; 10 nucleotides match TRBD2. Germline loops: CDR1 MDHEN, CDR2 SYDVKM. This CDR3 is built from 16 residues. Trimming at V came to 4 bases and at J to 9 bases, leaving 12 bases not matched to a gene. CDR3 nucleotide sequence: TGTGCCAGCAGTTCCTCAGCAGCGGGAGGGCCGCCTGAGCAGTTCTTC. It is translated as CASSSSAAGGPPEQFF.

The CDR3 DNA sequence: TGTGCCAGTAGTATTGGCAGATATAATGAGCAGTTCTTC. Translation: CASSIGRYNEQFF. The V gene is TRBV19, the J gene TRBJ2-1; D unresolved. The CDR3 totals 13 residues. Germline V gene data show CDR1 as LNHDA and CDR2 as SQIVND (reference sequence). V was clipped by 3 bases and J by 7 bases, with 10 bases between them.

The chain links TRBV27 to TRBJ2-5; 8 bases map to TRBD2. CDR1 is MNHEY and CDR2 is SMNVEV in the germline V gene (reference sequence). The ends lost 2 bases at V and 5 bases at J; junction bases unmatched: 10. The CDR3 spans 16 residues. Here the CDR3 reads CASSLGIAGSMETQYF. DNA for the CDR3: TGTGCCAGCAGTTTAGGGATAGCGGGAAGCATGGAGACCCAGTACTTC.

This clone was observed once. The chain couples TRBV7-9 to TRBJ2-3; D ambiguous. Trimming pared 6 bases from V and 0 bases from J, leaving 7 bases between. Looked up from germline, CDR1 is SEHNR and CDR2 is FQNEAQ (reference sequence). CDR3 size: 13 residues. The CDR3 sequence is CASRFTSTDTQYF. In DNA form, the CDR3 reads TGTGCCAGCAGGTTCACTAGCACAGATACGCAGTATTTT.

The chain employs TRBV4-2 and TRBJ2-3; D gene ambiguous. Germline lookup yields CDR1 LGHNA and CDR2 YNFKEQ. The V gene lost 5 bases and the J gene lost 0 bases, with 12 bases spanning the gap. The CDR3 totals 15 residues. CDR3 in amino acids: CASSSQSSSTDTQYF. The CDR3 bases are TGTGCCAGCAGCTCACAGTCCTCTAGCACAGATACGCAGTATTTT.

This clone was picked up a small number of times. V gene TRBV28 combines with J gene TRBJ2-7, with 9 bases matching TRBD1. This CDR3 is built from 15 residues. Germline V gene sequence: CDR1 MDHEN, CDR2 SYDVKM. After removal of 7 bases from V and 6 bases from J, the junction contained 13 bases not matched to a gene. The CDR3 loop reads CASNNPGQGSGEQYF. CDR3 DNA sequence: TGTGCCAGCAATAACCCGGGACAGGGTTCGGGCGAGCAGTACTTC. Using reference TRBV28 and TRBJ2-7 for the parts outside the CDR3, the full variable domain is DVKVTQSSRYLVKRTGEKVFLECVQDMDHENMFWYRQDPGLGLRLIYFSYDVKMKEKGDIPEGYSVSREKKERFSLILESASTNQTSMYLCASNNPGQGSGEQYFGPGTRLTVT.

This clone was observed a single time. V usage is TRBV11-3 and J usage is TRBJ1-4; a weak D match, TRBD1 (5 bases). V dropped 1 base and J dropped 3 bases, with 18 bases sitting between them. Germline V gives CDR1 SGHNT, CDR2 YENEEA. The CDR3 covers 18 residues. CDR3 sequence reads: CASSLVGGGSVANEKLFF. The DNA of the CDR3 is TGTGCCAGCAGCTTAGTTGGGGGTGGCTCTGTGGCTAATGAAAAACTGTTTTTT.

This sequence joins TRBV3-1 (or the pseudogene TRBV3-2) and TRBJ2-2, with 15 bases matching TRBD2. CDR1 is LGHDT and CDR2 is YNNKEL in the germline V gene (reference sequence). V shed 0 bases, J shed 5 bases, and the junction held 16 bases outside the gene matches. This CDR3 region has 22 residues. CDR3 in amino acids: CASSQEAPGEGLAGGGTGELFF. For the CDR3, the DNA is TGTGCCAGCAGCCAAGAGGCCCCCGGTGAGGGACTAGCGGGAGGTGGAACCGGGGAGCTGTTTTTT.

The V and J genes are TRBV24-1 and TRBJ2-1; tentatively, D is TRBD1 (8 bases). V lost 5 bases to trimming and J lost 7 bases, with 17 bases between them. The CDR3 loop spans 15 amino acids. The germline gives CDR1 KGHDR, CDR2 SFDVKD. CDR3 DNA sequence: TGTGCCACCAGTGCCCCGGACAGGGAGGGGAATGAGCAGTTCTTC. Translating gives CATSAPDREGNEQFF.

The rearrangement joins TRBV6-5 to TRBJ1-4; 9 bases are shared with TRBD1. The CDR3 spans 15 residues. CDR1 and CDR2 (germline): MNHEY, SVGAGI. Unmatched junction bases numbered 4, after V lost 8 bases and J lost 0 bases. The CDR3 DNA reads TGTGCCAGCCGGGACAGGGTGGCAACTAATGAAAAACTGTTTTTT. It specifies CASRDRVATNEKLFF.

CDR3 in DNA: TGCGCCAGCAGCGAACGGCCGGGGGCTATCTATGGCTACACCTTC. Amino acids: CASSERPGAIYGYTF. V usage is TRBV4-3 and J usage is TRBJ1-2, with D perhaps TRBD1 (6 bases). CDR3 length equals 15 residues. Germline CDR1 and CDR2: LGHNA and YSLEER. V lost 5 bases to trimming and J lost 4 bases, with 17 bases between them.

The gene calls are TRBV11-2 and TRBJ1-1; D is perhaps TRBD1 (6 bases). V was shortened by 7 bases and J by 2 bases, with 14 bases between the two germline ends. CDR3 length: 14 amino acids. The germline V gene encodes CDR1 SGHAT and CDR2 FQNNGV. The CDR3 nucleotides are TGTGCCAGCACCTGGGGGCAGAGAAACACTGAAGCTTTCTTT. Amino acids: CASTWGQRNTEAFF.

This clone was detected only once. The rearrangement uses TRBV19 and TRBJ2-7; D is unclear. V was pared by 6 bases and J by 0 bases, with 9 bases between. Germline V gene data show CDR1 as LNHDA and CDR2 as SQIVND (reference sequence). The CDR3 is made up of 13 amino acids. CDR3 region: CASRRSSSYEQYF. CDR3 nucleotides: TGTGCCAGTAGGAGGTCGAGCTCCTACGAGCAGTACTTC.

The chain has TRBV28 and TRBJ1-1; 8 bases are a match to TRBD1. The germline gives CDR1 MDHEN, CDR2 SYDVKM. Losses at the gene ends were 5 bases for V and 6 bases for J; bases not matched to a gene: 8. This CDR3 has 14 amino acids. CDR3 nucleotide sequence: TGTGCCAGCAGTAACCCAGGGGGCGCTTCTGAAGCTTTCTTT. Its translation is CASSNPGGASEAFF. The variable domain in full, with the rest retrieved from reference TRBV28 and TRBJ1-1, is DVKVTQSSRYLVKRTGEKVFLECVQDMDHENMFWYRQDPGLGLRLIYFSYDVKMKEKGDIPEGYSVSREKKERFSLILESASTNQTSMYLCASSNPGGASEAFFGQGTRLTVV.

CDR3 in DNA: TGTGCCAGCAGTGAGACTAGGTTGGTGACCGGGGAGCTGTTTTTT. This translates into CASSETRLVTGELFF. The chain employs TRBV2 and TRBJ2-2; a possible D gene is TRBD2 (6 bases). V lost 3 bases to trimming and J lost 5 bases, with 13 bases between them. The CDR3 spans 15 residues. Germline V CDR1 and CDR2: SNHLY, FYNNEI. Full variable domain (outside the CDR3, taken from reference TRBV2 and TRBJ2-2): EPEVTQTPSHQVTQMGQEVILRCVPISNHLYFYWYRQILGQKVEFLVSFYNNEISEKSEIFDDQFSVERPDGSNFTLKIRSTKLEDSAMYFCASSETRLVTGELFFGEGSRLTVL.

The J gene is TRBJ1-2, the V gene TRBV6-2 or TRBV6-3, with 7 bases lining up with TRBD1. With 0 bases clipped from V and 1 base from J, the junction kept 8 bases outside the gene matches. Germline-derived CDR1 and CDR2 are MNHEY and SVGEGT. The CDR3 consists of 17 residues. The CDR3 loop reads CASSYSEDRSINYGYTF. CDR3 nucleotide sequence: TGTGCCAGCAGTTACTCGGAGGACAGGTCTATTAACTATGGCTACACCTTC.

The V and J genes are TRBV30 and TRBJ1-1; 7 bases are shared with TRBD1. The CDR3 length is 13 residues. Germline lookup yields CDR1 GTSNPN and CDR2 SVGIG (reference sequence). V trimming: 7 bases; J trimming: 4 bases; junction bases outside the gene matches: 9. CDR3 residues: CAFKGGQRTEAFF. In DNA form, the CDR3 reads TGTGCCTTTAAAGGGGGACAGCGCACTGAAGCTTTCTTT. Combining the CDR3 with reference TRBV30 and TRBJ1-1 gives the whole variable domain SQTIHQWPATLVQPVGSPLSLECTVEGTSNPNLYWYRQAAGRGLQLLFYSVGIGQISSEVPQNLSASRPQDRQFILSSKKLLLSDSGFYLCAFKGGQRTEAFFGQGTRLTVV.

V gene TRBV30 combines with J gene TRBJ2-7, with D perhaps TRBD1 (6 bases). CDR1 is GTSNPN, CDR2 SVGIG, per germline (reference sequence). This CDR3 contains 12 residues. With 8 bases removed from V and 4 bases from J, the gap between germline ends came to 15 bases. CDR3 in DNA: TGTGCCGGCCGGGACAACCTTTACGAGCAGTACTTC. This codes for CAGRDNLYEQYF.

The chain links TRBV27 to TRBJ1-3, with D perhaps TRBD1 (5 bases). The CDR3 contains 17 residues. CDR1 is MNHEY, CDR2 SMNVEV, per germline (reference sequence). V was trimmed by 5 bases and J by 1 base, leaving 18 bases between them. CDR3 amino acids: CASSLQEPGPSGNTIYF. The CDR3 coding sequence is TGTGCCAGCAGTCTCCAGGAACCGGGGCCGTCTGGAAACACCATATATTTT.

CDR3 region: CASSLGSGRTSTGELFF. The CDR3, as DNA: TGTGCCAGCAGCTTAGGGAGCGGGAGAACGAGCACCGGGGAGCTGTTTTTT. The rearrangement uses TRBV11-2 and TRBJ2-2; TRBD2 aligns across 8 bases. Germline V gene lookup returns CDR1 SGHAT and CDR2 FQNNGV. The CDR3 has 17 amino acids. J gave up 4 bases and V 1 base, and 8 bases lay outside the gene matches.

The rearrangement joins TRBV6-5 to TRBJ2-7; 7 bases align to TRBD1. Unmatched junction bases numbered 2, after V lost 7 bases and J lost 2 bases. Germline CDR1 MNHEY, CDR2 SVGAGI. CDR3 size: 12 residues. The CDR3 reads CASTGQAYEQYF. CDR3 sequence (DNA): TGTGCCAGCACCGGACAGGCCTACGAGCAGTACTTC.

This clone showed up just once. The V gene is TRBV29-1, the J gene TRBJ1-1; 8 bases align to TRBD1. Germline CDR1 and CDR2: SQVTM and ANQGSEA. J lost 5 bases, V lost 4 bases, and 3 bases had no gene match. The CDR3 sequence is 12 residues long. The CDR3 loop is CSVGTGKTEAFF. CDR3 sequence (DNA): TGCAGCGTTGGGACAGGGAAGACTGAAGCTTTCTTT.

The V gene is TRBV28, the J gene TRBJ1-5, with 9 positions matching TRBD1. The CDR3 sequence is 16 residues long. Trimming took 2 bases from V and 6 from J; bases not matched to a gene: 8. Germline V lookup: CDR1 MDHEN, CDR2 SYDVKM. The chain's CDR3 is CASSLGSGTGRQPQHF. Written as DNA, the CDR3 is TGTGCCAGCAGTTTAGGATCCGGGACAGGGCGTCAGCCCCAGCATTTT.

The chain has TRBV28 and TRBJ2-3; the match to TRBD2 covers 7 bases. CDR1 MDHEN and CDR2 SYDVKM come from the germline V gene. The ends lost 6 bases at V and 6 bases at J; junction bases unmatched: 9. This CDR3 region has 14 residues. The DNA of the CDR3 is TGTGCCAGCAGGCGGACTAGAAGTCTCGATACGCAGTATTTT. It encodes CASRRTRSLDTQYF.

This chain uses TRBV28 with TRBJ2-5; 8 positions match TRBD2. Trimming cost V 5 bases and J 4 bases; bases outside gene matches: 3. This CDR3 is built from 13 residues. Germline assignment: CDR1 MDHEN and CDR2 SYDVKM. The CDR3 nucleotides read TGTGCCAGCAGTGATAGCGGGGTAGAGACCCAGTACTTC. Protein: CASSDSGVETQYF.